This record looks at one T cell receptor (beta chain) sequence and its context. Other DNA sequences in this specimen translate into the identical CDR3. In the source study's methods: Cell counts per sample came from amplifying reference gene primers. Measured with immunoSEQ multiplex PCR; TCRdb has only the in-frame clones, and not every one. For V, J and clone size, that table is used; D and trimming come from the DNA. There are some 150,000 clones in the sample; around four fifths occur only once, and 1.6% lies in the top ten. The data were taken from a study of blood T cell repertoires in COVID-19. The length of the CDR3 is 13 residues. The V and J ends lost 0 bases and 3 bases respectively, with 3 bases between them. Germline lookup yields CDR1 MNHEY and CDR2 SVGAGI.

This clonotype originated in a human donor in a cohort sampled during active COVID-19. V usage is TRBV6-5 and J usage is TRBJ1-3, with D unresolved. The specimen sequenced was peripheral blood. For the CDR3, the DNA is TGTGCCAGCAGTTACTCGAGTGGAAACACCATATATTTT. Its protein product is CASSYSSGNTIYF.